A single sample is the source of the 18 T cell receptor beta chains below, sequenced in a study of blood T cell repertoires in COVID-19. Sequenced by immunoSEQ multiplex PCR; TCRdb stores in-frame clones only, minus some. The sample has approximately 240,000 clones, around 82% seen once. The sample comprised peripheral blood. These receptors were collected from a woman over 75 with active or convalescent COVID-19.

The chain carries TRBV27 and TRBJ2-3; D gene ambiguous. The germline CDR1 and CDR2 sequences are MNHEY and SMNVEV (reference sequence). CDR3 length: 13 residues. Trimming took off 5 bases at V and 4 bases at J, with 10 bases between the two ends. DNA of the CDR3: TGTGCCAGCAGTATTACTTACTCAGATACGCAGTATTTT. Translating gives CASSITYSDTQYF.

The gene calls are TRBV3-1 (or the pseudogene TRBV3-2) and TRBJ2-7; D may be TRBD1 (6 bases). Trimming stripped 4 bases from V and 6 bases from J, with 19 bases between. Germline V lookup: CDR1 LGHDT, CDR2 YNNKEL (reference sequence). The CDR3 contains 15 residues. CDR3 nucleotides: TGTGCCAGCAGCCCCTGGGAAGGGGGTACGAGCGAGCAGTACTTC. Protein product: CASSPWEGGTSEQYF.

This clone was observed a single time. The chain carries TRBV11-2 and TRBJ1-1, with D unclear. V shed 3 bases and J shed 1 base, with 6 bases lying between them. CDR3 length: 13 amino acids. Germline values: CDR1 SGHAT, CDR2 FQNNGV. CDR3 coding DNA: TGTGCCAGCAGCTTTGGCCAGAACACTGAAGCTTTCTTT. It yields the protein CASSFGQNTEAFF.

There are a few counts of this clone. The V gene is TRBV5-4, the J gene TRBJ1-6, with D perhaps matching TRBD1 (5 bases). The CDR3 length is 13 residues. Germline values: CDR1 SGHNT, CDR2 YYREEE (reference sequence). V lost 4 bases to trimming and J lost 6 bases, with 8 bases between them. CDR3 DNA sequence: TGTGCCAGCAGCCAGGACACTAATTCACCCCTCCACTTT. Translated, it gives CASSQDTNSPLHF.

The V and J genes are TRBV9 and TRBJ1-4, with TRBD1 matching over 8 bases. Germline assignment: CDR1 SGDLS and CDR2 YYNGEE. The trim removed 5 bases at V and 5 bases at J, leaving 5 bases unmatched. This CDR3 has 14 amino acids. The CDR3 sequence: CASSLRQGNEKLFF. CDR3 sequence (DNA): TGTGCCAGCAGTTTACGACAGGGGAATGAAAAACTGTTTTTT.

The V and J genes are TRBV3-1 (or the pseudogene TRBV3-2) and TRBJ1-2; 11 bases match TRBD1. V was clipped by 4 bases and J by 4 bases; unmatched bases: 5. This CDR3 has 15 amino acids. CDR1 LGHDT and CDR2 YNNKEL come from the germline V gene (reference sequence). In nucleotides, the CDR3 is TGTGCCAGCAGCCTCCGAGGACAGGGGGCCTATGGCTACACCTTC. Protein: CASSLRGQGAYGYTF.

The V gene is TRBV7-9, the J gene TRBJ2-7; D remains ambiguous. CDR3 length: 11 residues. The germline V gene has CDR1 SEHNR and CDR2 FQNEAQ (reference sequence). V was pared by 8 bases and J by 7 bases, with 12 bases between. The CDR3 loop reads CASHILREQYF. The CDR3 DNA sequence: TGTGCCAGCCACATTTTACGAGAGCAGTACTTC.

This chain uses TRBV24-1 with TRBJ2-3, with TRBD2 as a possible D gene (6 bases). The CDR3 spans 14 residues. V shed 4 bases and J shed 3 bases, with 10 bases lying between them. From germline, CDR1 is KGHDR and CDR2 SFDVKD. CDR3 protein: CATSDRSGTDTQYF. The CDR3, as DNA: TGTGCCACCAGTGACCGAAGCGGGACAGATACGCAGTATTTT.

The chain combines TRBV2 with TRBJ2-1, with a weak D call TRBD2 (6 bases). There are 17 residues in the CDR3. The ends were cut back, 5 bases at V and 3 bases at J, with 20 bases in the middle. Germline V lookup: CDR1 SNHLY, CDR2 FYNNEI. The CDR3, as DNA: TGTGCCAGCAGTTCTTCCAGCAGCGGGCGATTCTACAATGAGCAGTTCTTC. Translated, it gives CASSSSSSGRFYNEQFF.

The V gene is TRBV7-2, the J gene TRBJ2-1; TRBD2 might be the D (6 bases). Germline loops: CDR1 SGHTA, CDR2 FQGNSA. V was shortened by 0 bases and J by 4 bases, with 13 bases between the two germline ends. The CDR3 covers 16 residues. DNA of the CDR3: TGTGCCAGCAGCTTAGCTTCTGGCGGGGCATACAATGAGCAGTTCTTC. This sequence encodes CASSLASGGAYNEQFF.

The rearrangement uses TRBV15 and TRBJ2-3; TRBD2 matches at 7 bases. The V gene's germline CDR1 is LNHNV and CDR2 YYDKDF (reference sequence). V lost 7 bases, J lost 2 bases, and 9 bases stayed unmatched. The CDR3 is made up of 15 amino acids. CDR3 region: CATTSAGRVTDTQYF. DNA for the CDR3: TGTGCCACCACCAGTGCAGGGAGGGTCACAGATACGCAGTATTTT.

Note on this clone: The sample carries other DNA sequences with the same CDR3. The chain uses TRBV28 and TRBJ2-7; maybe TRBD1 (5 bases). The length of the CDR3 is 15 residues. Germline assignment: CDR1 MDHEN and CDR2 SYDVKM. The ends were cut back, 3 bases at V and 1 base at J, with 13 bases in the middle. CDR3 sequence (DNA): TGTGCCAGCAGTTTGGGGCAGGGAAATTCCTACGAGCAGTACTTC. Amino acids: CASSLGQGNSYEQYF.

This clone showed up just a few times. The chain couples TRBV5-4 to TRBJ2-7; no definite D call. CDR1 SGHNT and CDR2 YYREEE come from the germline V gene (reference sequence). V lost 8 bases and J lost 0, with 12 bases in between. The CDR3 extends over 13 amino acids. CDR3 region: CASHMGPSYEQYF. In DNA, the CDR3 is TGTGCCAGTCACATGGGCCCCTCCTACGAGCAGTACTTC.

The chain has TRBV28 and TRBJ1-1; a possible D gene is TRBD1 (5 bases). CDR3 length: 14 amino acids. With 6 bases removed from V and 0 bases from J, the gap between germline ends came to 11 bases. Looked up from germline, CDR1 is MDHEN and CDR2 is SYDVKM. The CDR3 DNA sequence: TGTGCCAGCAGACCAGGGCAAATGAACACTGAAGCTTTCTTT. It translates to CASRPGQMNTEAFF.

This chain joins TRBV30 and TRBJ2-5, with D maybe TRBD1 (5 bases). V was trimmed by 1 base and J by 4 bases, leaving 13 bases between them. The CDR3 covers 14 residues. CDR1 is GTSNPN, CDR2 SVGIG, per germline (reference sequence). The CDR3 spells CAWSAGAQRETQYF. The CDR3 nucleotides read TGTGCCTGGAGTGCTGGGGCCCAGAGAGAGACCCAGTACTTC.

Remarks on this clone: Additional DNA sequences in this sample encode the identical CDR3. The CDR3 loop is CASSLWQGSSGANVLTF. The CDR3 coding sequence is TGTGCCAGCAGCTTATGGCAGGGTTCCTCTGGGGCCAACGTCCTGACTTTC. The V gene is TRBV5-8, the J gene TRBJ2-6; perhaps TRBD1 as D (5 bases). In germline, CDR1 is SGHTS, CDR2 YDEGEE. With 2 bases removed from V and 0 bases from J, the gap between germline ends came to 12 bases. The CDR3 length is 17 residues.

The genes are TRBV23-1 and TRBJ1-2, with 8 nucleotides matching TRBD1. TRBV23-1 is filed as an ORF, its function uncertain. The CDR3 is made up of 15 amino acids. V was pared by 3 bases and J by 6 bases, with 9 bases of the junction left unmatched. The CDR3 is CASSHPDREQDGYTF. The CDR3 nucleotides are TGCGCCAGCAGTCACCCGGACAGGGAACAGGATGGCTACACCTTC.

This chain uses TRBV5-1 with TRBJ1-5; D call uncertain. Trimming took off 1 base at V and 8 bases at J, with 10 bases between the two ends. Germline V CDR1 and CDR2: SGHRS, YFSETQ. CDR3 size: 13 residues. This CDR3 is CASSLIPSEPQHF. The CDR3 DNA reads as TGCGCCAGCAGCTTGATTCCTTCGGAGCCCCAGCATTTT.